The rows below give T cell receptor beta chains drawn from one sample of a study of blood T cell repertoires in COVID-19. Measured with immunoSEQ multiplex PCR; TCRdb has only the in-frame clones, and not every one. The sample holds 85,000 to 120,000 clones, 87% seen once. The sequenced sample consisted of peripheral blood. Receptor source: a woman in her forties or fifties with COVID-19, enrolled during active disease. Both conserved end residues are part of each CDR3.

v_gene	j_gene	CDR3aa
TRBV4-2	TRBJ2-2	CASSPTNTGELFF
TRBV27	TRBJ2-2	CASSHGQGAGTGELFF
TRBV5-1	TRBJ1-2	CASRATGGNYGYTF
TRBV29-1	TRBJ2-1	CSVEEGDNEQFF
TRBV7-9	TRBJ2-1	CASSWGQGDEQFF
TRBV4-2	TRBJ2-7	CASSQEQLAGRLNEQYF
TRBV13	TRBJ2-5	CASSFLETQYF
TRBV4-1	TRBJ2-4	CASSQMGAAKNIQYF
TRBV13	TRBJ1-1	CASSSYTEAFF
TRBV5-1	TRBJ2-1	CASSFERGYNEQFF
TRBV5-5	TRBJ2-7	CASSPPPGQGASYEQYF
TRBV11-3	TRBJ2-2	CASSLDLGELFF
TRBV13	TRBJ2-3	CASSQNTDTQYF
TRBV11-2	TRBJ2-1	CASSLSSLRAGPSGGEQFF
TRBV11-3	TRBJ1-1	CASSLDPYNGGPEAFF
TRBV18	TRBJ1-5	CASSPQGSHSNQPQHF
TRBV4-2	TRBJ2-3	CASSQAPQGVDTQYF
TRBV30	TRBJ2-7	CAWSDQTGSEQYF
TRBV9	TRBJ2-7	CASSVVGTSVHEQYF
TRBV6-5	TRBJ2-7	CASSYAGGYYEQYF
TRBV28	TRBJ1-4	CASSPTGGWEKLFF
TRBV7-2	TRBJ2-7	CASSLDTGIEQYF
TRBV18	TRBJ1-3	CASSPNELGPGNTIYF
TRBV4-1	TRBJ1-3	CASSQGEGTESGNTIYF
TRBV4-3	TRBJ2-5	CASSQLPPGTGIQETQYF
TRBV5-6	TRBJ1-6	CASNRGSSYNSPLHF
TRBV7-2	TRBJ2-5	CASSLSRGGGGTQYF
TRBV3-1/TRBV3-2	TRBJ1-5	CASSQASAGQPQHF
TRBV7-2	TRBJ2-7	CASSLLGQFSYEQYF
TRBV6-5	TRBJ1-2	CASTPTGGDSYGYTF
TRBV15	TRBJ1-6	CATSQDFGSPLHF
TRBV10-3	TRBJ2-3	CAISERLAGEKVTDTQYF
TRBV7-3	TRBJ2-2	CASSFGPRAGTGELFF
TRBV19	TRBJ2-2	CASSIPRGFTGELFF